These 17 T cell receptor beta chains share one sample of origin, sequenced in a study of CD8+ T cells in alopecia areata. RNA extraction and reverse transcription yielded cDNA as sequencing template. Profiling relied on immunoSEQ multiplex PCR, and the TCRdb table lists in-frame clones only, not all of them. The sample lists over 150,000 clones, roughly three fifths occurring once. What was sequenced was CD8+ T cells sorted from blood. The receptors shown here come from a human donor in good health.

The genes are TRBV15 and TRBJ2-6; 8 nucleotides align to TRBD1. The CDR3 extends over 16 amino acids. With V trimmed by 8 bases and J by 1 base, 7 bases remained unmatched. Germline lookup yields CDR1 LNHNV and CDR2 YYDKDF (reference sequence). CDR3 amino acids: CATAGGASSGANVLTF. The CDR3 bases are TGTGCCACCGCAGGGGGCGCGAGTTCTGGGGCCAACGTCCTGACTTTC. Variable domain in full (rest from reference TRBV15 and TRBJ2-6): DAMVIQNPRYQVTQFGKPVTLSCSQTLNHNVMYWYQQKSSQAPKLLFHYYDKDFNNEADTPDNFQSRRPNTSFCFLDIRSPGLGDTAMYLCATAGGASSGANVLTFGAGSRLTVL.

J is TRBJ1-6 and V is TRBV15; 7 nucleotides align to TRBD1. CDR3 length equals 19 residues. V trimming: 3 bases; J trimming: 0 bases; junction bases outside the gene matches: 11. Germline-derived CDR1 and CDR2 are LNHNV and YYDKDF (reference sequence). CDR3 nucleotides: TGTGCCACCAGCAGTGCCTCCGGGACAGCGAGCTCCTATAATTCACCCCTCCACTTT. Translating it yields CATSSASGTASSYNSPLHF.

This sequence joins TRBV25-1 and TRBJ2-2; D is unresolved. The CDR3 covers 11 residues. Trimming removed 3 bases at V and 7 bases at J, with 3 bases between. Looked up from germline, CDR1 is MGHDK and CDR2 is SYGVNS. This CDR3 is CASSEGGELFF. Written as DNA, the CDR3 is TGTGCCAGCAGTGAGGGCGGGGAGCTGTTTTTT.

The chain couples TRBV15 to TRBJ2-5, with D tentatively TRBD1 (6 bases). In germline, CDR1 is LNHNV, CDR2 YYDKDF (reference sequence). V gave up 8 bases and J gave up 0 bases, with 13 bases separating them. CDR3 length: 14 residues. The CDR3 sequence: CATGQTGNQETQYF. CDR3 DNA sequence: TGTGCCACCGGGCAGACAGGCAACCAAGAGACCCAGTACTTC.

CDR3 residues: CASSYSFSPFTEAFF. The CDR3 DNA reads TGTGCCAGCAGTTACTCGTTCAGTCCTTTCACTGAAGCTTTCTTT. The chain uses TRBV6-5 and TRBJ1-1; D is unclear. Deletions cut 0 bases from V and 4 bases from J, with 12 bases between. The CDR3 has 15 amino acids. Germline V gene sequence: CDR1 MNHEY, CDR2 SVGAGI.

This chain links TRBV29-1 with TRBJ1-3, with a tentative D call TRBD1 (5 bases). The CDR3 has 12 residues. V lost 5 bases, J lost 6 bases, and 11 bases lay in between. Germline V lookup: CDR1 SQVTM, CDR2 ANQGSEA. The DNA of the CDR3 is TGCAGCGTTTGGGACTTCGAAAACACCATATATTTT. This sequence encodes CSVWDFENTIYF.

The DNA of the CDR3 is TGCAGCGGGGTCGGGGACACTGAAGCTTTCTTT. Protein: CSGVGDTEAFF. The chain is built from TRBV29-1 and TRBJ1-1, with D hard to call. Germline CDR1 is SQVTM and CDR2 is ANQGSEA. The V end was cut by 7 bases, the J end by 3 bases, with 9 bases between. This CDR3 contains 11 residues. The full variable domain, rest sourced from reference TRBV29-1 and TRBJ1-1, is SAVISQKPSRDICQRGTSLTIQCQVDSQVTMMFWYRQQPGQSLTLIATANQGSEATYESGFVIDKFPISRPNLTFSTLTVSNMSPEDSSIYLCSGVGDTEAFFGQGTRLTVV.

The chain joins TRBV4-1 to TRBJ1-2; no reliable D call. Germline-derived CDR1 and CDR2 are MGHRA and YSYEKL. Trimming took off 0 bases at V and 8 bases at J, with 7 bases between the two ends. The CDR3 has 12 amino acids. The CDR3 sequence is CASSQDAEGYTF. Written as DNA, the CDR3 is TGCGCCAGCAGCCAAGATGCAGAGGGCTACACCTTC.

In DNA form, the CDR3 reads TGTGCCAGCAGCTTAGGAGGGGTCCGCACCGAGCAGTACTTC. This translates into CASSLGGVRTEQYF. This sequence joins TRBV7-2 and TRBJ2-7, with D perhaps assigned TRBD1 or TRBD2 (5 bases each). The CDR3 is 14 amino acids. The germline gives CDR1 SGHTA, CDR2 FQGNSA. V was clipped by 1 base and J by 6 bases, with 13 bases between them.

The chain combines TRBV27 with TRBJ1-5; unclear D gene. The V end was cut by 3 bases, the J end by 7 bases, with 10 bases between. The germline V gene encodes CDR1 MNHEY and CDR2 SMNVEV (reference sequence). The CDR3 runs to 13 residues. In DNA form, the CDR3 reads TGTGCCAGCAGTTTCCGGTCGGGCCAGCCCCAGCATTTT. Translation: CASSFRSGQPQHF.

The chain couples TRBV5-1 to TRBJ1-5; D possibly corresponds to TRBD1 (6 bases). V was clipped by 1 base and J by 7 bases, with 12 bases between them. Germline lookup yields CDR1 SGHRS and CDR2 YFSETQ. The CDR3 is made up of 14 amino acids. CDR3 in amino acids: CASSLIQGGQPQHF. The CDR3, as DNA: TGCGCCAGCAGCTTGATACAGGGTGGCCAGCCCCAGCATTTT.

Comment on this clone: It is unclear where the CDR3 begins or ends on the DNA, so no DNA is shown, and the CDR3 is as TCRdb lists it. The gene calls are TRBV27 and TRBJ1-4. The CDR3 is 14 amino acids long, termini counted. CDR1 is MNHEY, CDR2 SMNVEV, per germline (reference sequence). The CDR3 is CASSFGPGSEKLFF.

This chain links TRBV15 with TRBJ1-5; D might be TRBD1 (5 bases). The ends were cut back, 3 bases at V and 2 bases at J, with 8 bases in the middle. This CDR3 region has 14 residues. Germline V gives CDR1 LNHNV, CDR2 YYDKDF (reference sequence). The chain's CDR3 is CATSSGRGNQPQHF. As DNA, the CDR3 is TGTGCCACCAGCAGCGGCAGGGGCAATCAGCCCCAGCATTTT.

This clone appeared a few times. V gene TRBV9 combines with J gene TRBJ1-1; D uncertain. Germline CDR1 SGDLS, CDR2 YYNGEE. The CDR3 is made up of 14 amino acids. V was clipped by 0 bases and J by 2 bases, with 8 bases between them. Written as DNA, the CDR3 is TGTGCCAGCAGCGTAGATAAAACTAACACTGAAGCTTTCTTT. Its protein product is CASSVDKTNTEAFF.

This chain links TRBV5-6 with TRBJ2-7, with 8 nucleotides matching TRBD1. CDR3 length: 15 amino acids. The germline gives CDR1 SGHDT, CDR2 YYEEEE. Losses at the gene ends were 4 bases for V and 1 base for J; bases not matched to a gene: 7. CDR3 sequence: CASSDGQGRSYEQYF. CDR3 coding DNA: TGTGCCAGCAGCGACGGACAGGGACGGTCCTACGAGCAGTACTTC.

A few counts support this clone. This sequence joins TRBV7-9 and TRBJ1-3, with D unclear. The germline CDR1 and CDR2 sequences are SEHNR and FQNEAQ (reference sequence). The CDR3 length is 13 residues. The V and J ends lost 1 base and 0 bases respectively, with 1 base between them. The CDR3 spells CASSLVSGNTIYF. The CDR3 coding sequence is TGTGCCAGCAGCTTAGTCTCTGGAAACACCATATATTTT.

The CDR3 protein is CASSLDPAENYGYTF. CDR3 in DNA: TGTGCCAGCAGCTTAGATCCGGCTGAAAACTATGGCTACACCTTC. The genes are TRBV11-2 and TRBJ1-2; D remains unclear. This CDR3 has 15 residues. V was trimmed by 0 bases and J by 2 bases, leaving 10 bases between them. Germline loops: CDR1 SGHAT, CDR2 FQNNGV.